These T cell receptor beta chains were read from a single sample in a study of CD8+CD57+ T cells in acquired aplastic anemia. TCRdb reprocessed the reads via MiXCR and lists one record per CDR3 protein. The repertoire holds around 400,000 distinct CDR3 sequences, with roughly 64% as singletons. Sequenced input: sorted CD4+, CD8+, or CD8+CD57+ T cells (not recorded which) from PBMCs. These TCRs come from a human donor in good health, serving as a control. CDR3s include the opening cysteine and the closing phenylalanine or tryptophan. D genes are given only for firm matches. Only part of the rows carry a size: once, few, many, or a class if the clone is expanded.

v_call,d_call,clone_size,j_call,cdr3_nt,cdr3_aa
TRBV20-1,.,few,TRBJ2-7,TGCAGTGCTAGAGATAACGATCAGGGCAGAGACGAGCAGTACTTC,CSARDNDQGRDEQYF
TRBV7-3,TRBD2,.,TRBJ2-1,TGTGCCAGCAGCTCCGTCGGGCGGGGGGCCTATGAGCAGTTCTTC,CASSSVGRGAYEQFF
TRBV10-1,.,.,TRBJ1-2,TGCGCCAGCAGTGAGTCGGCAGACTATGGCTACACCTTC,CASSESADYGYTF
TRBV7-7,.,many,TRBJ2-1,TGTGCTAGCAGCTCCGGCGTTGAAGGGTACAATGAGCAGTTCTTC,CASSSGVEGYNEQFF
TRBV5-1,.,once,TRBJ2-2,TGTGCTAGCAGCTTAAACACGGAGCCTGGCACCGGGGAGCTGTTTTTT,CASSLNTEPGTGELFF
TRBV30,TRBD1,many,TRBJ2-7,TGTGCCGGAAGGGGACAGCTTTCCTACGAGCAGTACTTC,CAGRGQLSYEQYF
TRBV10-2,.,.,TRBJ1-1,TGCCCCCGCATCCCAAAAGGGTCGAACACTGAAGCTTTCTTT,CPRIPKGSNTEAFF
TRBV2,TRBD1,.,TRBJ2-5,TGTGCCACCAGCATGGATAGGGGGACAGGCCAAGGGGTGACCCAGTACTTC,CATSMDRGTGQGVTQYF
TRBV4-2,.,many,TRBJ1-1,TGTGCCAGCAGCCACCTGTTCGCCGACGGGGGAAACACTGAAGCTTTCTTT,CASSHLFADGGNTEAFF
TRBV9,.,.,TRBJ2-3,TGTGCCAGCAATCGGGGGACAGATACGCAGTATTTT,CASNRGTDTQYF
TRBV14,.,many,TRBJ2-1,TGTGCCAGCAGCCAAAACAGACACAATGAGCAGTTCTTC,CASSQNRHNEQFF
TRBV9,.,.,TRBJ2-2,.,CASSVAGESSYEQYFVF
TRBV10-3,.,.,TRBJ1-1,TGTGCCATCAGTCACCCGGGCGAGAACACTGCAGCTTTCTTT,CAISHPGENTAAFF
TRBV20-1,.,.,TRBJ1-6,TGCAGTGCTAGAGTTGCAGGGTTGGTAGATAATTCACCCCTCCACTTT,CSARVAGLVDNSPLHF
TRBV29-1,.,few,TRBJ2-7,TGCAGCGTTGAATTTAGGGGACGGAGCTACGAGCAGTACTTC,CSVEFRGRSYEQYF
TRBV29-1,TRBD1,once,TRBJ1-2,TGCAGCGTTGAAGGGACAGGGGAGAAGCTTATCTATGGCTACACCTTC,CSVEGTGEKLIYGYTF
TRBV19,.,once,TRBJ1-1,TGTGCCAGTACCCCTGGGGATAGGGGGGCTGGAAACACCATATCTTTCTTT,CASTPGDRGAGNTISFF
TRBV7-2,.,.,TRBJ1-1,TGTGCCAGCAGCTTAAGGGTAGCACGGGGGAACGCTGAAGCTTTCTTT,CASSLRVARGNAEAFF